One sample yielded the 23 T cell receptor beta chains listed below, sequenced in a study of blood T cell repertoires in COVID-19. The data were produced by immunoSEQ multiplex PCR, yet TCRdb's version contains in-frame clones alone and is incomplete. This sample has a few hundred thousand clones, with around 90% found just once. Sequencing used peripheral blood. The receptors originated from a woman aged 40 to 50 who had recovered from COVID-19.

As for this clone: Sequence at one end of the junction differs from germline and may be a read error. This rearrangement joins TRBV27 to TRBJ2-3, with 9 bases that match TRBD2. Germline V lookup: CDR1 MNHEY, CDR2 SMNVEV (reference sequence). This CDR3 comprises 16 residues. CDR3 nucleotides: TGTGCCAGCAGTTTATCCTACGGGACTAGCACCGATACGCAGTATTTT. Its protein product is CASSLSYGTSTDTQYF.

The V gene is TRBV5-1, the J gene TRBJ2-2; 8 nucleotides match TRBD1. This CDR3 has 17 amino acids. V dropped 2 bases and J dropped 1; count of bases not matched to a gene: 7. Looked up from germline, CDR1 is SGHRS and CDR2 is YFSETQ. Written as DNA, the CDR3 is TGCGCCAGCAGCTTCCCGCCAGGGGGCATGAACACCGGGGAGCTGTTTTTT. Its protein is CASSFPPGGMNTGELFF.

This sequence joins TRBV13 and TRBJ2-5, with TRBD2 matching over 7 bases. Germline values: CDR1 PRHDT, CDR2 FYEKMQ (reference sequence). Unmatched junction bases numbered 7, after V lost 4 bases and J lost 5 bases. The CDR3 spans 14 residues. The CDR3 spells CASSWTRSGETQYF. The CDR3 DNA is TGTGCCAGCAGCTGGACTAGGTCCGGGGAGACCCAGTACTTC.

The rearrangement links TRBV3-1 (or the pseudogene TRBV3-2) to TRBJ1-2; 9 positions agree with TRBD1. V was clipped by 4 bases and J by 4 bases; unmatched bases: 10. CDR3 length: 16 amino acids. The germline V gene encodes CDR1 LGHDT and CDR2 YNNKEL (reference sequence). The CDR3 coding sequence is TGTGCCAGCAGCCTCCGGACGGGACAGGGAGTCTATGGCTACACCTTC. Its translation is CASSLRTGQGVYGYTF.

This sequence joins TRBV19 and TRBJ2-7; D may be TRBD1 (7 bases). This CDR3 comprises 14 residues. Germline V gene data show CDR1 as LNHDA and CDR2 as SQIVND (reference sequence). The germline V and J ends were trimmed by 4 bases and 3 bases, with 13 bases remaining between them. The CDR3 nucleotides are TGTGCCAGTAGTAGGCGGGACAGAGACTACGAGCAGTACTTC. Its protein product is CASSRRDRDYEQYF.

Written as DNA, the CDR3 is TGTGCCAGCAGCCTGGGACAGGGGGCCGAAGGGACCCAGTACTTC. Translation: CASSLGQGAEGTQYF. The chain joins TRBV27 to TRBJ2-5; 12 bases align to TRBD1. V shed 6 bases, J shed 7 bases, and the junction held 9 bases outside the gene matches. Germline CDR1 is MNHEY and CDR2 is SMNVEV (reference sequence). CDR3 length: 15 residues.

This chain joins TRBV6-1 and TRBJ1-6; 8 bases map to TRBD1. The ends lost 2 bases at V and 8 bases at J; junction bases unmatched: 5. The CDR3 extends over 15 amino acids. CDR1 and CDR2 (germline): MNHNS, SASEGT. For the CDR3, the DNA is TGTGCCAGCAGTGAAATGACAGGGGCAGATTCACCCCTCCACTTT. This translates into CASSEMTGADSPLHF.

The rearrangement links TRBV24-1 to TRBJ2-2; D call uncertain. The germline gives CDR1 KGHDR, CDR2 SFDVKD. CDR3 length equals 17 residues. V shed 1 base and J shed 3 bases, with 14 bases lying between them. DNA for the CDR3: TGTGCCACCAGTGATTTTAAACAGATCGATGACACCGGGGAGCTGTTTTTT. This gives the protein CATSDFKQIDDTGELFF.

J is TRBJ1-6 and V is TRBV19, with 8 bases matching TRBD1. The junction had 12 bases not matched to a gene; V was cut back by 6 bases and J by 8 bases. This CDR3 contains 16 residues. Germline V lookup: CDR1 LNHDA, CDR2 SQIVND (reference sequence). The CDR3 coding sequence is TGTGCCAGTAGAAGTCCCGGGACAGGTCCGGATTCACCCCTCCACTTT. It yields the protein CASRSPGTGPDSPLHF.

The chain is built from TRBV30 and TRBJ2-7; 8 bases map to TRBD1. CDR3 length equals 14 residues. The germline V gene encodes CDR1 GTSNPN and CDR2 SVGIG (reference sequence). V dropped 6 bases and J dropped 2; count of bases not matched to a gene: 9. CDR3 bases: TGTGCCTGCCCCAGACAGGGGCGAACCTACGAGCAGTACTTC. Amino acids: CACPRQGRTYEQYF.

The chain combines TRBV19 with TRBJ1-1; 10 positions agree with TRBD1. The CDR3 has 15 residues. Germline CDR1 reads LNHDA; CDR2 reads SQIVND (reference sequence). V lost 0 bases to trimming and J lost 5 bases; unmatched junction nucleotides: 3. The CDR3 protein is CASSIDPGQGTEAFF. The CDR3 DNA follows: TGTGCCAGTAGTATAGACCCGGGACAGGGGACTGAAGCTTTCTTT.

The rearrangement joins TRBV10-3 to TRBJ1-2, with TRBD1 matching over 9 bases. The CDR3 extends over 14 amino acids. V was pared by 5 bases and J by 3 bases, with 4 bases of the junction left unmatched. The germline CDR1 and CDR2 sequences are ENHRY and SYGVKD. CDR3 DNA: TGTGCCATCAGTACAGGGGGCGGGGACTATGGCTACACCTTC. It codes for CAISTGGGDYGYTF.

The rearrangement links TRBV28 to TRBJ2-1; TRBD2 matches at 9 bases. Germline CDR1 MDHEN, CDR2 SYDVKM. V shed 2 bases and J 7 bases; nucleotides not matched to a gene: 9. CDR3 length equals 16 residues. CDR3 sequence reads: CASSLVAGGPMNEQFF. The CDR3, as DNA: TGTGCCAGCAGTTTAGTTGCGGGAGGGCCTATGAATGAGCAGTTCTTC.

In this sample, this clone turned up once. The chain uses TRBV7-7 and TRBJ2-5, with 9 positions matching TRBD1. Germline CDR1 reads SSHAT; CDR2 reads FNYEAQ (reference sequence). The CDR3 extends over 14 amino acids. V lost 5 bases and J lost 4; bases outside the gene matches: 5. CDR3 residues: CASSRRTGVETQYF. The CDR3 nucleotides are TGTGCCAGCAGCCGTAGGACAGGGGTAGAGACCCAGTACTTC.

The genes are TRBV30 and TRBJ1-1, with a possible D match to TRBD1 (5 bases). The CDR3 consists of 14 residues. Germline-derived CDR1 and CDR2 are GTSNPN and SVGIG (reference sequence). V lost 2 bases and J 1 base, leaving 11 bases between the germline ends. CDR3: CAWSLPDRNTEAFF. DNA of the CDR3: TGTGCCTGGAGTCTCCCCGACAGGAACACTGAAGCTTTCTTT.

The chain recombines TRBV24-1 with TRBJ2-1; no reliable D call. The CDR3 has 14 residues. V was trimmed by 7 bases and J by 3 bases, leaving 12 bases between them. The germline CDR1 and CDR2 sequences are KGHDR and SFDVKD. The CDR3 spells CATSPGEGYNEQFF. The CDR3 DNA reads as TGTGCCACCAGCCCTGGAGAAGGCTACAATGAGCAGTTCTTC.

The chain recombines TRBV18 with TRBJ1-5; no clear D gene. CDR1 KGHSH and CDR2 LQKENI come from the germline V gene. V gave up 6 bases and J gave up 5 bases, with 14 bases separating them. The CDR3 consists of 14 residues. CDR3 DNA: TGTGCCAGCTCGGTCAGCGCTGGAGATCAGCCCCAGCATTTT. Its protein product is CASSVSAGDQPQHF. Together with reference TRBV18 and TRBJ1-5, the CDR3 gives the full variable domain: NAGVMQNPRHLVRRRGQEARLRCSPMKGHSHVYWYRQLPEEGLKFMVYLQKENIIDESGMPKERFSAEFPKEGPSILRIQQVVRGDSAAYFCASSVSAGDQPQHFGDGTRLSIL.

This chain uses TRBV14 with TRBJ2-3; TRBD2 aligns across 10 bases. With 0 bases clipped from V and 2 bases from J, the junction kept 11 bases outside the gene matches. CDR3 size: 19 residues. Germline V gene sequence: CDR1 SGHDN, CDR2 FVKESK. CDR3 residues: CASSQDIGASGRDTDTQYF. Here the CDR3 DNA reads TGTGCCAGCAGCCAAGATATAGGGGCGAGCGGGAGGGACACAGATACGCAGTATTTT. Full variable domain (outside the CDR3, taken from reference TRBV14 and TRBJ2-3): EAGVTQFPSHSVIEKGQTVTLRCDPISGHDNLYWYRRVMGKEIKFLLHFVKESKQDESGMPNNRFLAERTGGTYSTLKVQPAELEDSGVYFCASSQDIGASGRDTDTQYFGPGTRLTVL.

The CDR3 protein is CASSLAPSGSRTGELFF. The CDR3 bases are TGTGCCAGCAGCCTCGCACCTAGCGGGAGCCGCACCGGGGAGCTGTTTTTT. The genes are TRBV7-3 and TRBJ2-2; 10 bases match TRBD2. The CDR3 covers 17 residues. CDR1 and CDR2 from the germline V gene are SGHTA and FQGTGA. V lost 5 bases and J lost 4; bases outside the gene matches: 10.

The genes are TRBV6-2 or TRBV6-3 and TRBJ2-1; D is perhaps TRBD2 (6 bases). Between the trimmed V and J ends, which lost 2 bases and 0 bases, there was a span of 11 bases. The V gene's germline CDR1 is MNHEY and CDR2 SVGEGT. This CDR3 region has 16 residues. As DNA, the CDR3 is TGTGCCAGCAGTTACGGGAGGCTTAGCTCCTACAATGAGCAGTTCTTC. Translation gives CASSYGRLSSYNEQFF.

V usage is TRBV29-1 and J usage is TRBJ2-1, with 8 bases aligning to TRBD2. The CDR3 is made up of 13 amino acids. Germline CDR1 SQVTM, CDR2 ANQGSEA. V lost 6 bases and J lost 5; bases outside the gene matches: 6. The CDR3, as DNA: TGCAGCGTAGCGGGAGCCTTACACAATGAGCAGTTCTTC. The encoded protein is CSVAGALHNEQFF.

The chain employs TRBV19 and TRBJ2-3, with 10 positions matching TRBD2. This CDR3 comprises 16 residues. The germline V gene encodes CDR1 LNHDA and CDR2 SQIVND (reference sequence). The V gene end was trimmed by 5 bases and the J gene end by 1 base; junction bases not matched to a gene: 6. CDR3 DNA: TGTGCCAGTAGTTTAACTAGCGGGACGGGCACAGATACGCAGTATTTT. As protein: CASSLTSGTGTDTQYF.

This clone was counted between two and nine times. The chain couples TRBV14 to TRBJ2-5; 9 bases map to TRBD2. V gave up 4 bases and J gave up 9 bases; unmatched junction bases: 15. CDR3 size: 16 residues. Germline lookup yields CDR1 SGHDN and CDR2 FVKESK. The CDR3 reads CASSLTVSGRWEAQYF. CDR3 DNA: TGTGCCAGCAGCCTAACTGTCAGCGGGAGGTGGGAGGCCCAGTACTTC.